Listed here is a single T cell receptor (beta chain). No antigen is known for it. The input lacks base qualities; no much larger clone sits a single base away. Library method: the immunoSEQ multiplex PCR assay. A mixture of 60 forward primers for TCR Vbeta segments and 13 reverse primers for TCR Jbeta segments was used in the multiplex PCR. Amplification of the CDR3 region of rearranged TCR beta genes was performed with a multiplex PCR assay on genomic DNA. On the Illumina HiSeq System, the amplified TCR beta libraries were sequenced as 87-base-pair reads. The authors' pipeline ran thus. A later analysis tallied approximately 87 million unique TCR beta chains across the 666 repertoires, and approximately 11 million of those chains were shared by two or more donors. To remove PCR and sequencing errors, raw reads were error-corrected and collapsed into unique sequences using a nearest-neighbor algorithm that merged closely related sequences. Alignment of CDR3 sequences to IMGT reference sequences was used to assign V, D and J gene segments. For a sequence to be retained, at least a six-nucleotide match to both a V gene segment and a J gene segment was required. Rearrangements were classified as productive when the CDR3 lacked stop codons and remained in frame with V and J, and all other rearrangements were classified as non-productive. CDR3 was defined by IMGT convention, running from the second conserved V-encoded cysteine to the conserved J-encoded phenylalanine. The earlier analysis of 587 of the donors excluded sequences that lacked an unambiguous match to a single V gene segment. An earlier analysis of 500 to 600 of the donors classified V segments as functional when productive rearrangements were above 56.7% and as segregating when the standard deviation between donors was above 5%. A statistical classification framework was built for diagnosing cytomegalovirus status from the catalog of TCR beta chain sequences. V and J gene assignment, in a later analysis, came from comparing TCR nucleotide sequences with IMGT/GENE-DB human TR gene sequences. The TCRdist pipeline was used in a later analysis to assign CDR3 sequences and most-parsimonious VDJ recombination scenarios. In a later analysis, each TCR beta chain was defined by its CDR3 amino acid sequence together with its V-gene family, and reads lacking a unique V-gene family were excluded. In a later analysis, some 600 highly shared, low-generation-probability nucleotide sequences were removed to address suspected cross-contamination and a sequencing artifact. A later analysis calculated a clonal expansion index for each public chain from normalized within-repertoire ranks of inferred template counts. Generation probabilities in a later analysis came from a VDJ recombination model fitted to out-of-frame rearrangements, and those results were checked against IGoR. A later analysis scored TCR-TCR, TCR-HLA and TCR-CMV co-occurrence with hypergeometric tests, applying a repertoire-size bias correction to TCR pairs. In a later analysis, false discovery rates were estimated by permuting HLA or CMV assignments 20 times. In a later analysis, co-occurring TCRs were grouped with DBSCAN, and TCRdist sequence similarity was added when clustering was performed within HLA-allele-positive subsets. Repertoires with fewer than 30,000 or more than 120,000 public chains, plus five repertoires with anomalous nucleotide sharing, were excluded from co-occurrence clustering. The clones in this table, taken by TCRdb from immuneACCESS, are in-frame only. Not every clone is retained; where verified, under half of the shortfall comes from an unresolved V gene, and the cause of the rest is unknown. Clonal size and the V and J genes are those of that table, whereas D and trimming came from the DNA. Here the sample has 150,000 to 170,000 clones; around 75% occur a single time. The ten largest clones represent under 1.5% of the sample.

The CDR3 has 15 amino acids, counting the end cysteine and phenylalanine. The entry retains the CDR3 DNA only, 45 bases that are in frame from base 1. Sequences MNHEY (CDR1) and SVGAGI (CDR2) are obtained from the germline V gene. Compared with germline, V lacks 5 bases and J lacks 4 bases; bases without a gene match: 7. The cohort consisted of 600 or so healthy bone marrow donors. At the time of sampling, every cohort member was nominally healthy, though immune exposures that went unrecorded were likely present. The donor was CMV seronegative and was included in the group of around 320 seronegative cohort members. A peripheral blood sample was provided by each donor, and peripheral blood mononuclear cells were used for TCR beta sequencing. The Qiagen DNeasy Blood Extraction Kit was used to extract genomic DNA from the blood cell samples. The data stem from a study of cytomegalovirus exposure and HLA in healthy donors (dated by TCRdb to 2016 to 2017). About the study as a whole: An earlier analysis of a few hundred of the donors reported under 300 Gb of sequence data and some 110 million unique TCR beta sequences obtained from about 170 million T cells. An early release covering 500 to 750 HLA-typed donors comprised around 300 gigabases of sequencing data and tens of millions of unique TCR sequences. Among the roughly 410 genotyped donors, around 79% belonged to the genetic ancestry cluster associated with self-reported Caucasian donors. The study was designed to test whether signatures of past pathogen exposure could be identified by cataloging public T cell receptors. The T cell repertoires of around 670 subjects were profiled by immunosequencing and related to cytomegalovirus serostatus. Besides the first cohort of more than 650 subjects, a separate validation cohort made up of roughly 130 different subjects was used. The study combined high-throughput TCR immunosequencing, statistical association of individual TCRs with disease status, and machine learning to predict cytomegalovirus infection status. A later analysis re-examined previously published TCR beta repertoires from about 700 donors and added high-resolution HLA genotyping to investigate patterns of TCR occurrence. The later analysis used no new phenotypic data to find candidate immune exposures, relying instead on TCR beta sequences and their occurrence across donors. An earlier analysis of several hundred of the donors applied high-throughput TCR beta sequencing to assess whether each TCR beta V gene segment acted as functional or pseudogenic. Donor age, sex, ethnicity and CMV serostatus were compiled alongside the repertoire data. In a later genetic analysis, genome-wide SNP genotypes for 398 of the 666 donors were used, and that subset was treated as a discovery cohort. Every repertoire in the discovery cohort had been generated on one and the same sequencing platform. HLA typing included class I and class II loci at four-digit resolution. Typing coverage differed by locus: A, B, C, DRB1 and DQB1 were typed in about 629-640 donors, DQA1 in about 550, DPA1 in approximately 610, and DPB1 in 400 to 480. Five DR-DQ haplotypes were handled as single units for association and clustering, since linkage in the cohort was strong. Across some 400 genotyped donors of the cohort, an average of 235,054 unique TCR beta nucleotide sequences per donor were sequenced, and 15% to 20% of those sequences were non-productive.

Study-level results and caveats: A cluster of highly shared sequence variants was judged likely to be a technical artifact of the sequencing pipeline. In a later genetic analysis, a missense DCLRE1C variant was associated with V-gene and J-gene trimming of TCR beta chains, and the association was replicated in an independent cohort. In an earlier analysis of fewer than 700 of the donors, most TCR beta V segments appeared in productive rearrangements about 90% or about 30% of the time, broadly matching IMGT annotations. The earlier analysis of 450 to 700 of the donors excluded roughly 17 rarely observed V segments, including chromosome 9 orphons, because counts were too low. Sequencing depth was assumed to be roughly uniform across donors in the presence/absence analyses, though that assumption may not hold. When HLA alleles, especially DR and DQ, strongly co-occurred, TCR associations were difficult to assign to individual alleles. Some IMGT-functional V segments, including TRBV6-2 and TRBV6-3, could not be distinguished by the 87-base-pair reads and were therefore excluded. In a later analysis, several top co-occurrence clusters were reported to appear linked to parvovirus B19, influenza, CMV and Epstein-Barr virus. While some public TCRs were present in many individuals, most TCR sequences turned up only very rarely across donors. Because HLA typing was missing for some donors at each locus, association tests included only the typed subset. CMV serostatus was the only immune exposure information available for the cohort. In vitro tests confirmed that a few of the cytomegalovirus-associated TCR beta chains recognize cytomegalovirus antigens. A further reported finding was that TCR beta sequences accurately predicted the HLA-A and HLA-B alleles for most subjects in the first cohort. A later analysis found that HLA-associated TCR beta chains were more clonally expanded and had lower generation probabilities than equally common non-associated chains. Correlated functional status among segregating V segments might reflect linkage disequilibrium, but an unknown experimental factor could not be ruled out. The cohort was sequenced for TCR beta chains only, and without alpha or paired-chain data the features that could be detected were limited. It was suggested by the authors that the approach could potentially be generalized to other disease states and immunological phenotypes. Specific HLA alleles were associated with roughly 17,000 TCR beta sequences at a false discovery rate of 0.05 in a later analysis. The classifier was reported to diagnose cytomegalovirus status with high specificity and sensitivity in both the original and validation cohorts. A later analysis found that most CMV-associated TCR beta chains appeared HLA-restricted, with HLA associations seemingly driven largely by CMV exposure. Compared with the roughly 720-donor mean, donors in an Asian-associated ancestry cluster had fewer N-insertions in productive TCRs, according to a later genetic analysis. A later analysis found that TCR association rates varied across HLA loci, with DRB1 alleles showing the most associated TCRs and HLA-C alleles the fewest. A total of about 150 TCR beta chains were listed by the study as associated with cytomegalovirus.

Sequenced sample: PBMCs. The source of this sequence is a man aged 18 to 30 in good health and CMV-seronegative. The V and J genes are TRBV6-5 and TRBJ2-1, with 8 central nucleotides matching TRBD2. The DNA is TGTGCCAGCAGTCCCGGGGGGGGAGCTTACAATGAGCAGTTCTTC. This codes for CASSPGGGAYNEQFF.